This TCR beta chain came from a study of response to subunit inactivated influenza vaccine (dated by TCRdb to about 2018). For the study in its entirety: To follow how T cells responded to a trivalent subunit inactivated influenza vaccine, the researchers relied on deep quantitative profiling of the T cell receptor repertoire.

The library was built by means of RT-PCR. The reads were generated on an Illumina HiSeq 2500. TCRdb reanalyzed the raw reads on its own, using fastp at Q25 for trimming and MiXCR for clone calling, and kept in-frame beta chains. Duplicate CDR3 protein sequences are folded into a single record with the most common DNA and genes. The sample table records approximately 530,000 distinct CDR3 sequences; under 9% of these occur just once. 10% to 15% of the sample goes to the ten largest clones. Including cysteine and phenylalanine, the CDR3 has 14 amino acids. Only the CDR3 portion is preserved as DNA: 42 bases, with reading frame beginning at the first base. V gives up 4 bases and J gives up 5 bases, and the segment between their germline ends measures 14 bases. From the germline V gene (reference sequence), CDR1 is LGHDT and CDR2 is YNNKEL. This clonotype occurred a few times. The antigen this receptor binds is unknown. Base quality data are lacking; no much larger clone is found one base away.

Study-wide findings and limitations: It was suggested by the authors that each seasonal influenza vaccination may recruit only a limited number of new T cells.

The chain was built from TRBV3-1 and TRBJ2-5; matching of 6 bases hints at TRBD1 as the D gene. Sample: PBMCs from blood, taken around 25 months after vaccination. The TCR was taken from a man between 45 and 75 years old who received an inactivated influenza vaccine. Donor details come from another sample of the same person, matched by shared clones. The encoded CDR3 is CASSLIGGDETQYF. The DNA is TGTGCCAGCAGCCTCATAGGGGGAGACGAGACCCAGTACTTC.